This T cell receptor beta chain was identified in a study of sequential checkpoint blockade in melanoma. Across the study: Patients were randomized 1:1 to nivolumab-then-ipilimumab or ipilimumab-then-nivolumab first-line. 91 pretreatment tumor DNA samples were TCRβ immunosequenced. Overall study results and limits: About 30 times likelier clinical benefit followed increased tumor T-cell fraction and clonality.

Germline lookup yields CDR1 SGHRS and CDR2 YFSETQ. Losses at the gene ends were 0 bases for V and 6 bases for J; bases not matched to a gene: 14. The CDR3 has 18 residues. Assay used: immunoSEQ multiplex PCR; TCRdb lists only in-frame clones, some missing. The sample records about 10,000 clones, 25% to 30% being singletons. Notes on this clone: Its target is unknown.

Specified treatment: randomized to nivolumab then ipilimumab (arm A) or the reverse (arm B). No patient had prior DNA-damaging chemotherapy. The sample in question was tumor tissue (inferred from file names), obtained from a patient given nivolumab and ipilimumab in sequence. The sequence derives from a human donor with melanoma. The chain joins TRBV5-1 to TRBJ1-4; 7 bases fit TRBD1. The CDR3 here is CASSLVRGRETVDEKLFF. DNA for the CDR3: TGCGCCAGCAGCTTGGTGAGGGGGCGAGAAACGGTGGATGAAAAACTGTTTTTT.